The source of this T cell receptor beta chain is a study of blood T cell repertoires in COVID-19. Study information: The United States, Italy and Spain were the sources of the acute and convalescent COVID-19 samples. PBMCs, B-cell-depleted T cells, or T cells were the source of the cDNA or gDNA that made up the material.

Germline loops: CDR1 SGHDT, CDR2 YYEEEE. The V and J ends lost 2 bases and 3 bases respectively, with 9 bases between them. This CDR3 region has 13 residues. Per the authors' pipeline: Quantification of nucleated cells was approximated via reference gene primer amplification. The protocol was immunoSEQ multiplex PCR, while the TCRdb copy is restricted to in-frame clones and leaves out a portion. For V, J and clone size, that table is used; D and trimming come from the DNA. Of about 120,000 clones in the sample, about 80% were seen once. The clonotype comes from a man aged 55 to 70 with acute or convalescent COVID-19. Sequenced input: peripheral blood. This chain uses TRBV5-6 with TRBJ2-7; tentative D call: TRBD2 (5 bases). The CDR3 protein is CASSFGLNYEQYF. The CDR3 DNA is TGTGCCAGCAGCTTCGGACTGAACTACGAGCAGTACTTC.